The 2 T cell receptor beta chains presented below share a single source sample, sequenced in a study of T cells after yellow fever vaccination. TCRdb passed the 5' RACE reads through MiXCR, listing each CDR3 protein once. The profile shows a few hundred thousand distinct CDR3 sequences, approximately 7% of them singletons. The input for sequencing was PBMCs, taken about 41 days after the first yellow fever vaccination. The receptors stem from a man aged 18 to 30 who received the YFV17D yellow fever vaccine.

This clonotype has just a few counts. V and J are TRBV13 and TRBJ1-1; tentative D call: TRBD1 (5 bases). Germline V gives CDR1 PRHDT, CDR2 FYEKMQ (reference sequence). V was pared by 0 bases and J by 11 bases, with 16 bases between. CDR3 length: 14 residues. Written as DNA, the CDR3 is TGTGCCAGCAGCTTAGGGGCCTACCTCTGGGGGGCTTTCTTT. Encoded protein: CASSLGAYLWGAFF.

J is TRBJ2-7 and V is TRBV18; D unresolved. V lost 10 bases and J lost 1, with 14 bases in between. CDR1 is KGHSH and CDR2 is LQKENI in the germline V gene. This CDR3 region has 13 residues. The CDR3: CANPLVLSYEQYF. The CDR3 region has the DNA TGTGCCAACCCGCTGGTCCTATCCTACGAGCAGTACTTC.